This T cell receptor beta chain is drawn from a study of T cells in Graves' hyperthyroidism and ophthalmopathy. Findings of the study overall: Most thyroid clonotypes with frequency above 0.001 were detected in blood.

The CDR3 has 15 residues. Germline V gene lookup returns CDR1 MNHEY and CDR2 SMNVEV (reference sequence). On this clonotype: The antigen is unknown. One junction end does not reproduce the germline sequence, and a read error may be involved.

RNA transcripts provided the source from which TCR beta CDR3 regions were amplified. TCR CDR3 regions were first amplified by RT-PCR with HTBI primers. TCRdb analysed the multiplex PCR reads with MiXCR anew, one entry per CDR3 protein. This sample has around 620,000 distinct CDR3 sequences, with about a sixth found just once. Exclusion of a patient resulted from uncontrolled infection, other autoimmune disease, pregnancy or lactation. Orbital computed tomography and thyroid ultrasound, together with serum TRAb and thyroxine and clinical symptoms, were used for diagnoses. This sequence originates from a woman aged 25 to 39 with Graves' hyperthyroidism. Source material: blood. V and J are TRBV27 and TRBJ2-7; TRBD1 is a possible D gene (6 bases). The CDR3 bases are TGTGCCAGCAGTTTATCTTTACAGGGAACCTACGAGCAGCACTTC. Its protein product is CASSLSLQGTYEQHF.